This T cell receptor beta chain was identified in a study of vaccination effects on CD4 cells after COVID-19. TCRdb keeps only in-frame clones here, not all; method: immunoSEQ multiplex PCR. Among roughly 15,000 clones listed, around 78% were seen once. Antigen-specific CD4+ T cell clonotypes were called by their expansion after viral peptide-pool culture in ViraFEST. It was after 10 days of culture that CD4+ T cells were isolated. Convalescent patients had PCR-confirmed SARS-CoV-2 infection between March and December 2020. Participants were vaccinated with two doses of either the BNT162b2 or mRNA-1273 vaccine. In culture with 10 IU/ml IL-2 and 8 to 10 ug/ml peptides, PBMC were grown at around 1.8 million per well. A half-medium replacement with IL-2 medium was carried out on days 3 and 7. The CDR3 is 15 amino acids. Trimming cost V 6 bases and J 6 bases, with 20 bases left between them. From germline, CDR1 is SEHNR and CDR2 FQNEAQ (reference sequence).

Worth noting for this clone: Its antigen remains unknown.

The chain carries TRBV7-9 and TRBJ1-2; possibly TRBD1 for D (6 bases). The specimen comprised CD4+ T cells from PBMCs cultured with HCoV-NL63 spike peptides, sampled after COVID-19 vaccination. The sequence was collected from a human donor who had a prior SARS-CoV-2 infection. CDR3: CASRPRGGGLDGYTF. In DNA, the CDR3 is TGTGCCAGCAGACCTCGGGGAGGGGGACTGGATGGCTACACCTTC.